This TCR beta chain was recovered during a study of blood T cell repertoires in COVID-19. The repertoire was sequenced with immunoSEQ multiplex PCR; TCRdb's copy has only in-frame clones and lacks some. The sample contains under 450,000 clones, 88% of which appear only once. This CDR3 comprises 13 residues. The J segment lost 2 bases and the V segment lost 7 bases, leaving 3 bases of the junction unmatched. Germline V gene lookup returns CDR1 MNHEY and CDR2 SVGAGI. The sequence was obtained from a woman between 45 and 60 years old with COVID-19, enrolled during active disease. V gene TRBV6-5 combines with J gene TRBJ1-2; TRBD1 matches at 8 bases. Sequencing used peripheral blood. DNA of the CDR3: TGTGCCAGCACCGGGACAGGAAACTATGGCTACACCTTC. Its translation is CASTGTGNYGYTF.